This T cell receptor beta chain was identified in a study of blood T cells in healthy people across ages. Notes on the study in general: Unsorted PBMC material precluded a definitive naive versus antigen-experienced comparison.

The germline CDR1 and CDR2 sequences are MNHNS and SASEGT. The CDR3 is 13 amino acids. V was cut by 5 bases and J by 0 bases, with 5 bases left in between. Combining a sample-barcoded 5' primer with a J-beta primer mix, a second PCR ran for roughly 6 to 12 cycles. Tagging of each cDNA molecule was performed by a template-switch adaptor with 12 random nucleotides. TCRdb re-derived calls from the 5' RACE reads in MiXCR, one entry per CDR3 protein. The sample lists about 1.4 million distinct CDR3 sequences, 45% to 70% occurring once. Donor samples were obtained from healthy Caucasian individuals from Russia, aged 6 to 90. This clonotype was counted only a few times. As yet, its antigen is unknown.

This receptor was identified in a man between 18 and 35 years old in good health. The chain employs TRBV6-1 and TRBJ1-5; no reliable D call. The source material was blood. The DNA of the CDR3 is TGTGCCAGCAGTACGGCTAGCAATCAGCCCCAGCATTTT. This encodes CASSTASNQPQHF.